The 2 T cell receptor beta chains presented below share a single source sample, sequenced in a study of blood T cells in healthy people across ages. A second PCR, run for about 7 to 11 cycles, used a sample-barcoded 5' primer plus a J-beta primer mix. TCRdb redid the calling of the 5' RACE reads with MiXCR, one entry per CDR3 protein. The profile shows some 1.6 million distinct CDR3 sequences, roughly a third of them singletons. The specimen was blood. The receptors here all came from a woman between 25 and 40 years old in good health.

On this clonotype: An end of the junction differs from the germline gene, which may be a read error. The V and J genes are TRBV7-9 and TRBJ2-7, with a weak D call TRBD1 (6 bases). Germline V gene lookup returns CDR1 SEHNR and CDR2 FQNEAQ (reference sequence). This CDR3 has 14 amino acids. CDR3 coding DNA: TGTGTCAGCAGCTTCGCTGAGGGGGACCTCGAGCAGTACTTC. It specifies CVSSFAEGDLEQYF.

This clonotype was picked up a small number of times. The J gene is TRBJ2-7, the V gene TRBV15; possibly TRBD2 for D (6 bases). The DNA end lines up better with TRBJ2-5; the J call may be wrong. This CDR3 spans 17 amino acids. The germline CDR1 and CDR2 sequences are LNHNV and YYDKDF (reference sequence). CDR3 in amino acids: CATSRDRTASVGETQYF. The CDR3 DNA sequence: TGTGCCACCAGCAGAGATAGGACGGCTAGCGTGGGGGAGACCCAGTACTTC.